This TCR beta chain derives from a study of shared clonotypes between healthy human individuals. Germline V lookup: CDR1 MNHEY, CDR2 SVGAGI. The CDR3 runs to 15 residues. V was pared by 5 bases and J by 7 bases, with 8 bases of the junction left unmatched. Sequencing used immunoSEQ multiplex PCR; TCRdb keeps in-frame clones, though not all of them. The sample yields around 2.1 million clones, about 94% seen once. The chain is built from TRBV6-5 and TRBJ1-6; TRBD1 aligns across 7 bases. The sequencing input was naive CD4+ T cells sorted from blood. Subset of the sample: CD45RA+ positively selected. This receptor was obtained from a young man in good health. The CDR3 sequence is CASSVEGTVNSPLHF. CDR3 DNA: TGTGCCAGCAGTGTTGAAGGGACAGTCAATTCACCCCTCCACTTT.